These 13 T cell receptor beta chains were all obtained from the same sample, sequenced in a study of T cells after yellow fever vaccination. TCRdb reprocessed the 5' RACE reads with MiXCR, giving one entry per CDR3 protein. The data contain under 550,000 distinct CDR3 sequences, around a fifth of them singletons. The specimen comprised PBMCs, sampled 21 days after the first yellow fever vaccination. The receptors were sampled from a man aged 18 to 29 who received the YFV17D yellow fever vaccine.

This clonotype was detected a few times. The V gene is TRBV5-6, the J gene TRBJ1-2, with D maybe TRBD1 (6 bases). Germline CDR1 SGHDT, CDR2 YYEEEE. V was cut by 3 bases and J by 4 bases, with 13 bases left in between. The CDR3 totals 14 residues. The CDR3 sequence: CASSSMTGPYGYTF. As DNA, the CDR3 is TGTGCCAGCAGCTCGATGACAGGACCCTATGGCTACACCTTC.

The chain uses TRBV20-1 and TRBJ2-3, with 8 bases fitting TRBD1. This CDR3 has 12 amino acids. Germline CDR1 DFQATT, CDR2 SNEGSKA (reference sequence). CDR3 sequence: CVQGASTDTQYF. The CDR3 coding sequence is TGCGTGCAGGGGGCAAGCACAGATACGCAGTATTTT.

This clonotype was detected a few times. The rearrangement links TRBV7-3 to TRBJ2-5; D is uncertain. CDR1 is SGHTA and CDR2 is FQGTGA in the germline V gene. V dropped 3 bases and J dropped 4 bases, with 9 bases sitting between them. The CDR3 runs 13 residues. Here the CDR3 reads CASSFASAETQYF. The CDR3 nucleotides are TGTGCCAGCAGCTTTGCCAGTGCAGAGACCCAGTACTTC.

A few counts support this clonotype. J is TRBJ1-4 and V is TRBV4-1; unclear D gene. This CDR3 region has 15 residues. CDR1 is MGHRA and CDR2 is YSYEKL in the germline V gene. Trimming took off 3 bases at V and 3 bases at J, with 11 bases between the two ends. CDR3 sequence reads: CASSHIDGANEKLFF. The CDR3 nucleotides read TGCGCCAGCAGCCATATCGACGGAGCTAATGAAAAACTGTTTTTT.

The rearrangement joins TRBV20-1 to TRBJ1-3, with 9 bases lining up with TRBD1. CDR3 length: 14 residues. Germline CDR1 and CDR2: DFQATT and SNEGSKA (reference sequence). The V and J ends lost 6 bases and 4 bases, in that order; junction bases with no gene match: 7. The CDR3 region is CSAAKGQGGNTIYF. The CDR3 nucleotides are TGCAGTGCAGCTAAGGGACAGGGAGGAAACACCATATATTTT.

This clonotype was detected only a few times. The chain carries TRBV7-3 and TRBJ1-2; TRBD1 is a possible D gene (6 bases). Per germline, CDR1 SGHTA and CDR2 FQGTGA. V was trimmed by 5 bases and J by 8 bases, leaving 12 bases between them. CDR3 length: 12 amino acids. CDR3 DNA sequence: TGTGCCAGCAGCCCCCCGGGGGGCGGCTACACCTTC. This gives the protein CASSPPGGGYTF.

The genes are TRBV7-9 and TRBJ2-5, with D uncertain. The CDR3 loop spans 16 amino acids. Germline V gene data show CDR1 as SEHNR and CDR2 as FQNEAQ (reference sequence). With 4 bases removed from V and 1 base from J, the gap between germline ends came to 16 bases. CDR3: CASSWSLWHSQETQYF. In nucleotides, the CDR3 is TGTGCCAGCAGCTGGTCCCTCTGGCATTCCCAAGAGACCCAGTACTTC.

This clonotype was picked up a small number of times. The rearrangement uses TRBV20-1 and TRBJ2-3, with a tentative D call TRBD1 (5 bases). The CDR3 runs 12 residues. The germline CDR1 and CDR2 sequences are DFQATT and SNEGSKA (reference sequence). Trimming took 6 bases from V and 3 from J, leaving 10 bases between them. The CDR3 region is CSARKGTDTQYF. DNA for the CDR3: TGCAGTGCCCGCAAGGGGACAGATACGCAGTATTTT.

The chain employs TRBV20-1 and TRBJ2-5; 7 positions agree with TRBD2. Germline V gene sequence: CDR1 DFQATT, CDR2 SNEGSKA (reference sequence). The ends lost 3 bases at V and 5 bases at J; junction bases unmatched: 6. The CDR3 contains 13 residues. CDR3 DNA sequence: TGCAGTGCTAGTAAGCGGGGTATGGAGACCCAGTACTTC. It encodes CSASKRGMETQYF.

The rearrangement joins TRBV20-1 to TRBJ1-1; the match to TRBD1 covers 7 bases. The germline CDR1 and CDR2 sequences are DFQATT and SNEGSKA (reference sequence). The V segment lost 6 bases and the J segment 5 bases; nucleotides outside the gene matches: 9. The CDR3 totals 13 residues. CDR3 coding DNA: TGCAGTGCGAGGACAGGATGGGGAACTGAAGCTTTCTTT. Protein product: CSARTGWGTEAFF.

This clonotype has just a few counts. This rearrangement joins TRBV5-1 to TRBJ1-1; 9 bases align to TRBD1. V lost 4 bases to trimming and J lost 8 bases; unmatched junction nucleotides: 6. Germline V gives CDR1 SGHRS, CDR2 YFSETQ. CDR3 length: 13 residues. CDR3 protein: CASSLQGTGEAFF. CDR3 bases: TGCGCCAGCAGCCTCCAGGGGACAGGGGAAGCTTTCTTT.

Only a few counts were recorded for this clonotype. The V and J genes are TRBV20-1 and TRBJ2-1; no clear D. The V gene's germline CDR1 is DFQATT and CDR2 SNEGSKA (reference sequence). The germline V and J ends were trimmed by 8 bases and 7 bases, with 18 bases remaining between them. The CDR3 is 13 amino acids. The CDR3: CSRPLMGTNEQFF. The CDR3, as DNA: TGCAGTCGCCCACTGATGGGAACAAATGAGCAGTTCTTC.

The V call is TRBV5-5, the J call TRBJ2-5, with unresolved D. This CDR3 is built from 13 residues. V was clipped by 2 bases and J by 1 base, with 6 bases between them. Germline CDR1 is SGHKS and CDR2 is YYEKEE (reference sequence). The CDR3 here is CASSFRLQETQYF. As DNA, the CDR3 is TGTGCCAGCAGCTTTAGGCTCCAAGAGACCCAGTACTTC.